A single sample gave rise to the 31 T cell receptor beta chains below, sequenced in a study of T cell responses to AZD1222 COVID-19 vaccine. The repertoire was sequenced with immunoSEQ multiplex PCR; TCRdb's copy has only in-frame clones and lacks some. The sample includes some 120,000 clones, roughly 92% of them seen just once. Sample: peripheral blood, taken 28 days after the second AZD1222 dose. Receptors originate from an adult who received the AZD1222 COVID-19 vaccine.

This rearrangement joins TRBV9 to TRBJ2-1; TRBD2 is a possible D gene (5 bases). Germline V gene sequence: CDR1 SGDLS, CDR2 YYNGEE. Between the trimmed V and J ends, which lost 4 bases and 9 bases, there was a span of 14 bases. The CDR3 totals 13 residues. CDR3 in amino acids: CASSPPPSTEQFF. The CDR3 DNA reads TGTGCCAGCAGCCCGCCTCCTAGCACTGAGCAGTTCTTC.

The chain links TRBV27 to TRBJ1-5, with 10 nucleotides matching TRBD1. The CDR3 sequence is 13 residues long. Trimming at V came to 4 bases and at J to 12 bases, leaving 6 bases not matched to a gene. CDR1 and CDR2 from the germline V gene are MNHEY and SMNVEV (reference sequence). CDR3 in amino acids: CASSSTRDRGQHF. The CDR3 coding sequence is TGTGCCAGCAGTTCTACCCGGGACAGGGGCCAGCATTTT.

The chain employs TRBV19 and TRBJ1-5; D gene uncertain. The CDR3 has 17 residues. Deletions cut 3 bases from V and 5 bases from J, with 20 bases between. Germline loops: CDR1 LNHDA, CDR2 SQIVND (reference sequence). The CDR3 DNA follows: TGTGCCAGTAGTATCGGGATCCAGGAGGGTAGTGATCAGCCCCAGCATTTT. Translating gives CASSIGIQEGSDQPQHF. The variable domain in full, with the rest retrieved from reference TRBV19 and TRBJ1-5, is DGGITQSPKYLFRKEGQNVTLSCEQNLNHDAMYWYRQDPGQGLRLIYYSQIVNDFQKGDIAEGYSVSREKKESFPLTVTSAQKNPTAFYLCASSIGIQEGSDQPQHFGDGTRLSIL.

The chain is built from TRBV5-1 and TRBJ1-2, with D hard to call. Germline-derived CDR1 and CDR2 are SGHRS and YFSETQ. Trimming removed 4 bases from V and 0 bases from J, with 10 bases in between. There are 14 residues in the CDR3. CDR3 nucleotide sequence: TGCGCCAGCAGCGTGGGAGGAACTAACTATGGCTACACCTTC. It specifies CASSVGGTNYGYTF.

The gene calls are TRBV30 and TRBJ1-1; D unresolved. V lost 0 bases and J 3 bases, leaving 8 bases between the germline ends. In germline, CDR1 is GTSNPN, CDR2 SVGIG (reference sequence). This CDR3 is built from 13 residues. The CDR3 reads CAWSVTYHTEAFF. DNA of the CDR3: TGTGCCTGGAGTGTAACCTACCACACTGAAGCTTTCTTT.

The V call is TRBV14, the J call TRBJ2-7; 7 nucleotides line up with TRBD2. The CDR3 length is 15 residues. Germline-derived CDR1 and CDR2 are SGHDN and FVKESK. Trimming cost V 5 bases and J 5 bases; bases outside gene matches: 12. CDR3 sequence (DNA): TGTGCCAGCAGCGAAATTGGCGGGAGCATCCACGAGCAGTACTTC. This sequence encodes CASSEIGGSIHEQYF.

The V gene is TRBV28, the J gene TRBJ2-3, with TRBD1 matching 8 bases. The V segment lost 3 bases and the J segment 2 bases; nucleotides outside the gene matches: 10. The CDR3 is made up of 17 amino acids. The germline V gene encodes CDR1 MDHEN and CDR2 SYDVKM. The CDR3 is CASSFYRDRSHTDTQYF. CDR3 nucleotides: TGTGCCAGCAGTTTCTACCGGGACAGGTCCCACACAGATACGCAGTATTTT.

This sequence joins TRBV2 and TRBJ1-5; possibly TRBD1 for D (5 bases). The V end was cut by 10 bases, the J end by 3 bases, with 13 bases between. The germline V gene encodes CDR1 SNHLY and CDR2 FYNNEI. The length of the CDR3 is 13 residues. CDR3 nucleotides: TGTGCCACTAAAAGACAGAACAATCAGCCCCAGCATTTT. This codes for CATKRQNNQPQHF.

V and J are TRBV11-2 and TRBJ2-7; D remains unclear. V was trimmed by 5 bases and J by 3 bases, leaving 11 bases between them. The CDR3 has 13 amino acids. Germline CDR1 reads SGHAT; CDR2 reads FQNNGV. Written as DNA, the CDR3 is TGTGCCAGCAGCCTAGGTAGTGTCTACGAGCAGTACTTC. It translates to CASSLGSVYEQYF. The entire variable domain, with the rest obtained from reference TRBV11-2 and TRBJ2-7, is as follows: EAGVAQSPRYKIIEKRQSVAFWCNPISGHATLYWYQQILGQGPKLLIQFQNNGVVDDSQLPKDRFSAERLKGVDSTLKIQPAKLEDSAVYLCASSLGSVYEQYFGPGTRLTVT.

DNA for the CDR3: TGTGCCAGCAGCCACAAGTCCCTTTCGTATAGCAATCAGCCCCAGCATTTT. It specifies CASSHKSLSYSNQPQHF. The gene calls are TRBV14 and TRBJ1-5; D gene unclear. CDR1 is SGHDN and CDR2 is FVKESK in the germline V gene. V was clipped by 3 bases and J by 0 bases, with 15 bases between them. CDR3 length equals 17 residues.

The gene calls are TRBV12-5 and TRBJ1-5; possible D gene TRBD1, 5 bases. Germline loops: CDR1 LGHNT, CDR2 FRNRAP. V lost 0 bases and J lost 0, with 15 bases in between. The CDR3 sequence is 18 residues long. The CDR3 DNA sequence: TGTGCTAGTGGTTTGGTGGGTGGAGGGGCCTCTAGCAATCAGCCCCAGCATTTT. Protein: CASGLVGGGASSNQPQHF.

This chain joins TRBV9 and TRBJ2-1; D perhaps matches TRBD2 (5 bases). Germline lookup yields CDR1 SGDLS and CDR2 YYNGEE. The CDR3 is 14 residues long. V lost 2 bases and J lost 7, with 13 bases in between. CDR3 protein: CASSVQGGWNEQFF. The DNA for the CDR3 is TGTGCCAGCAGCGTCCAAGGCGGGTGGAATGAGCAGTTCTTC.

This chain uses TRBV4-2 with TRBJ1-3; no clear D gene. The CDR3 has 15 amino acids. V shed 4 bases and J shed 4 bases, with 14 bases lying between them. Looked up from germline, CDR1 is LGHNA and CDR2 is YNFKEQ. CDR3 amino acids: CASSPLSWTGNTIYF. CDR3 in DNA: TGTGCCAGCAGCCCCTTGAGTTGGACGGGAAACACCATATATTTT.

In nucleotides, the CDR3 is TGTGCCAGCAGCCCAACCGGGGGGAACACTGAAGCTTTCTTT. Translation gives CASSPTGGNTEAFF. The chain uses TRBV28 and TRBJ1-1, with a weak D call TRBD1 (5 bases). Trimming pared 6 bases from V and 1 base from J, leaving 12 bases between. This CDR3 comprises 14 residues. The germline gives CDR1 MDHEN, CDR2 SYDVKM.

The chain is built from TRBV2 and TRBJ2-1, with D uncertain. CDR1 and CDR2 from the germline V gene are SNHLY and FYNNEI. Deletions cut 2 bases from V and 6 bases from J, with 11 bases between. CDR3 length: 14 residues. The CDR3 DNA reads TGTGCCAGCAGTGAAATGATTGGGATCAATGAGCAGTTCTTC. Residues: CASSEMIGINEQFF.

The CDR3 spells CASSLGRLNTEAFF. CDR3 bases: TGCGCCAGCAGCTTGGGCAGGCTGAACACTGAAGCTTTCTTT. This chain joins TRBV5-1 and TRBJ1-1; D not certain. The V end was cut by 0 bases, the J end by 0 bases, with 6 bases between. Germline CDR1 reads SGHRS; CDR2 reads YFSETQ. This CDR3 spans 14 amino acids.

The rearrangement joins TRBV11-2 to TRBJ2-5; D is unresolved. The V and J ends lost 5 bases and 0 bases respectively, with 4 bases between them. Germline CDR1 SGHAT, CDR2 FQNNGV. CDR3 length equals 12 residues. The CDR3, as DNA: TGTGCCAGCAGCACCAACCAAGAGACCCAGTACTTC. This gives the protein CASSTNQETQYF.

The chain has TRBV7-9 and TRBJ2-7, with 10 bases identical to TRBD2. Germline loops: CDR1 SEHNR, CDR2 FQNEAQ (reference sequence). V shed 9 bases and J 0 bases; nucleotides not matched to a gene: 5. The CDR3 is 14 amino acids. The CDR3 nucleotides are TGTGCCAGTCGGGAGCGGGAGGGCTCCTACGAGCAGTACTTC. Its translation is CASREREGSYEQYF.

This clone came up a few times. The chain uses TRBV3-1 (or the pseudogene TRBV3-2) and TRBJ2-5; tentatively, D is TRBD2 (5 bases). Between the trimmed V and J ends, which lost 4 bases and 2 bases, there was a span of 14 bases. CDR3 size: 15 residues. The V gene's germline CDR1 is LGHDT and CDR2 YNNKEL (reference sequence). CDR3: CASSPRTFGQETQYF. CDR3 bases: TGTGCCAGCAGCCCACGGACTTTTGGGCAAGAGACCCAGTACTTC.

The chain has TRBV7-9 and TRBJ2-5; 9 bases map to TRBD2. The V segment lost 4 bases and the J segment 6 bases; nucleotides outside the gene matches: 9. CDR3 length: 15 amino acids. CDR1 and CDR2 (germline): SEHNR, FQNEAQ (reference sequence). The CDR3 is CASSSQAGGMKTQYF. CDR3 nucleotides: TGTGCCAGCAGCTCCCAAGCGGGAGGTATGAAGACCCAGTACTTC.

The chain recombines TRBV30 with TRBJ2-2; either TRBD1 or TRBD2 may supply D (5 bases each). The V gene's germline CDR1 is GTSNPN and CDR2 SVGIG (reference sequence). This CDR3 has 17 amino acids. The V end lost 0 bases, the J end lost 5 bases, and 19 bases lay between the germline ends. This CDR3 is CAWSVVFGTASTGELFF. The CDR3 DNA reads TGTGCCTGGAGTGTGGTTTTTGGGACGGCATCGACCGGGGAGCTGTTTTTT.

The chain uses TRBV7-2 and TRBJ2-5; D possibly uses TRBD1 or TRBD2 (6 bases each). This CDR3 is built from 14 residues. V was trimmed by 5 bases and J by 5 bases, leaving 15 bases between them. Germline V gives CDR1 SGHTA, CDR2 FQGNSA. This CDR3 reads CASSPLGGRETQYF. The DNA of the CDR3 is TGTGCCAGCAGCCCACTAGGGGGGAGGGAGACCCAGTACTTC.

V usage is TRBV28 and J usage is TRBJ2-5; 9 positions agree with TRBD1. The trim removed 5 bases at V and 5 bases at J, leaving 6 bases unmatched. The CDR3 runs to 14 residues. In germline, CDR1 is MDHEN, CDR2 SYDVKM. For the CDR3, the DNA is TGTGCCAGCAGTACAGGGGGCATGGTGGAGACCCAGTACTTC. Its translation: CASSTGGMVETQYF.

This clone was recorded once. J is TRBJ2-3 and V is TRBV5-1, with 8 bases fitting TRBD2. V was clipped by 2 bases and J by 4 bases; unmatched bases: 9. The germline V gene encodes CDR1 SGHRS and CDR2 YFSETQ. This CDR3 is built from 16 residues. CDR3 DNA: TGCGCCAGCAGCTTTATAGCGGGACGTCTCGCAGATACGCAGTATTTT. It yields the protein CASSFIAGRLADTQYF.

The V call is TRBV11-3, the J call TRBJ2-7, with D uncertain. V lost 0 bases, J lost 5 bases, and 11 bases lay in between. CDR3 length: 14 residues. Germline CDR1 is SGHNT and CDR2 is YENEEA. The CDR3 sequence: CASSLEQFLDEQYF. CDR3 DNA: TGTGCCAGCAGCTTAGAGCAGTTTCTGGACGAGCAGTACTTC.

This chain uses TRBV10-1 with TRBJ2-7; the match to TRBD2 covers 11 bases. V lost 2 bases, J lost 2 bases, and 2 bases stayed unmatched. The germline gives CDR1 WNHNN, CDR2 SYGVQD (reference sequence). The CDR3 covers 15 residues. This chain's CDR3 is CASSEGTSGPYEQYF. CDR3 bases: TGCGCCAGCAGTGAGGGGACTAGCGGACCCTACGAGCAGTACTTC.

This chain links TRBV28 with TRBJ1-1, with D unresolved. The CDR3 is 13 residues long. Trimming removed 7 bases at V and 5 bases at J, with 14 bases between. CDR1 is MDHEN, CDR2 SYDVKM, per germline. The CDR3 sequence is CASTDIPRTEAFF. DNA of the CDR3: TGTGCCAGCACCGATATCCCGCGGACTGAAGCTTTCTTT.

This clone was found once. The chain recombines TRBV27 with TRBJ2-3; D is uncertain. CDR1 and CDR2 (germline): MNHEY, SMNVEV (reference sequence). V was pared by 1 base and J by 2 bases, with 10 bases between. This CDR3 contains 15 residues. CDR3 in amino acids: CASSLFGQDTDTQYF. CDR3 nucleotides: TGTGCCAGCAGTTTATTTGGGCAGGACACAGATACGCAGTATTTT.

V and J are TRBV5-4 and TRBJ2-1, with D unclear. The CDR3 has 15 amino acids. V shed 2 bases and J shed 4 bases, with 13 bases lying between them. Per the germline V gene, CDR1 is SGHNT and CDR2 is YYREEE (reference sequence). CDR3 region: CASSLGGSQYNEQFF. CDR3 DNA sequence: TGTGCCAGCAGCTTAGGTGGCTCCCAGTACAATGAGCAGTTCTTC.

The J gene is TRBJ2-2, the V gene TRBV28, with D tentatively TRBD2 (5 bases). Trimming pared 6 bases from V and 0 bases from J, leaving 14 bases between. Germline V gives CDR1 MDHEN, CDR2 SYDVKM. There are 16 residues in the CDR3. Written as DNA, the CDR3 is TGTGCCAGCAGCCCCCCCCATAGCGCGAACACCGGGGAGCTGTTTTTT. It is translated as CASSPPHSANTGELFF.

This chain uses TRBV19 with TRBJ1-3; D possibly corresponds to TRBD1 (6 bases). CDR3 size: 15 residues. In germline, CDR1 is LNHDA, CDR2 SQIVND (reference sequence). Trimming took off 2 bases at V and 3 bases at J, with 11 bases between the two ends. The DNA for the CDR3 is TGTGCCAGTAGTATACCCAGGGGCCTTGGAAACACCATATATTTT. Translation: CASSIPRGLGNTIYF.